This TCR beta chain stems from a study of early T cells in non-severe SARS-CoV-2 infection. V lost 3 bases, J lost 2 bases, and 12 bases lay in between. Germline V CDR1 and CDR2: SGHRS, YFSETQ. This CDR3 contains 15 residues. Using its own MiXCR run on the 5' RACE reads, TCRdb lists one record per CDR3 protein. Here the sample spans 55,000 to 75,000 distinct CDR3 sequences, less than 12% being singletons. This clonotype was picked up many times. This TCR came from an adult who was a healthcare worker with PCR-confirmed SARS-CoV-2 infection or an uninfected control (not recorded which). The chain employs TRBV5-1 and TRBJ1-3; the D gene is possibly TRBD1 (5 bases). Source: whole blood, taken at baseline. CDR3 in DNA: TGCGCCAGCAGCTCGGGAGGAGGGGCTGGAAACACCATATATTTT. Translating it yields CASSSGGGAGNTIYF.